Sequencing of this TCR beta chain was carried out in a study of control samples from healthy donors and cancer patients. Here immunoSEQ multiplex PCR was the method, and the copy in TCRdb shows in-frame clones only, minus some. This sample has 95,000 to 110,000 clones; around nine tenths occur once, and the top ten carry about 18%. The germline gives CDR1 MNHEY, CDR2 SVGAGI. CDR3 length equals 13 residues. The germline V and J ends were trimmed by 6 bases and 7 bases, with 15 bases remaining between them. The material sequenced was PBMCs. The chain carries TRBV6-5 and TRBJ1-1; maybe TRBD1 (6 bases). This TCR came from a man between 60 and 70 years old with lung cancer. The CDR3 nucleotides read TGTGCCAGCAGGATGGACAGATTGGGTGAAGCTTTCTTT. Translated, it gives CASRMDRLGEAFF.